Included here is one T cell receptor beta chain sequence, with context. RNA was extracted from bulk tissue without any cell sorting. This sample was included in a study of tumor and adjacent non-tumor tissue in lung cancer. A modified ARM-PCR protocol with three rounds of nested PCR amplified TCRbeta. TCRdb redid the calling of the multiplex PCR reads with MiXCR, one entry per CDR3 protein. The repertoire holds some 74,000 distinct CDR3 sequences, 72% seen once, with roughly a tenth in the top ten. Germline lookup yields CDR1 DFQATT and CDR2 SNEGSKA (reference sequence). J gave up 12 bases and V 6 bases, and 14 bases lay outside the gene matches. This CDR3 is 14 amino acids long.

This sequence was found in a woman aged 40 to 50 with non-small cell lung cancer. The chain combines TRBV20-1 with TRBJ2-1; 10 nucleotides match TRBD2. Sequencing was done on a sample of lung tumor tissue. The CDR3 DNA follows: TGCAGTGCCCCGGGACTAGCGTGGGGGCCAGGGCAGTTCTTC. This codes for CSAPGLAWGPGQFF.